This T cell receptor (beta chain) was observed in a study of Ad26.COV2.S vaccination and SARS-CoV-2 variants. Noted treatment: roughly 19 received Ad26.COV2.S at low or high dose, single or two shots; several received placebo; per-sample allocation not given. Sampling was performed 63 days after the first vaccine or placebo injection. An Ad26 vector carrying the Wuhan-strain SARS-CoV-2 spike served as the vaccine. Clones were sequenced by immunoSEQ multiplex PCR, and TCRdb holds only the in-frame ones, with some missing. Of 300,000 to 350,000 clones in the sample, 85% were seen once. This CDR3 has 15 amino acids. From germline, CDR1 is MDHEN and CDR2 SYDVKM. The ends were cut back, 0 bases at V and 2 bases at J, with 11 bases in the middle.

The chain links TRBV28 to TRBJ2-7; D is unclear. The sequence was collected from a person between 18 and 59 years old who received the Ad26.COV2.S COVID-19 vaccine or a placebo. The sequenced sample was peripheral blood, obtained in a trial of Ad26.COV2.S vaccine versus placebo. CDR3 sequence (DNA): TGTGCCAGCAGTTTATGGGGCAGCCCTACCTACGAGCAGTACTTC. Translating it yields CASSLWGSPTYEQYF.